The TCR beta chain described here comes from a study of identical twins. Findings and limits, study-wide: Out-of-frame alpha sequences common to twins exhibited a surplus of low generation probability.

As for this clonotype: The antigen is unknown.

Trimming shortened V by 5 bases and J by 4 bases, and 14 bases separated the two germline ends. CDR1 is SEHNR, CDR2 FQNEAQ, per germline (reference sequence). The length of the CDR3 is 14 residues. A universal primer binding site was introduced by template switching. The final cDNA contained unique molecular identifiers. In TCRdb, the 5' RACE reads were re-called with MiXCR into one record per CDR3 protein. Here the sample spans about 810,000 distinct CDR3 sequences, around an eighth being singletons. In addition, the sample was reused for a study of yellow fever vaccine responses in identical twins.

This sequence joins TRBV7-9 and TRBJ1-1, with D possibly TRBD1 on 5 matching bases. The sequence came from a woman aged 18-29 years in good health. What was sequenced was PBMCs. CDR3 residues: CASSPKAGSTEAFF. The CDR3 bases are TGTGCCAGCAGCCCCAAGGCAGGGAGCACTGAAGCTTTCTTT.